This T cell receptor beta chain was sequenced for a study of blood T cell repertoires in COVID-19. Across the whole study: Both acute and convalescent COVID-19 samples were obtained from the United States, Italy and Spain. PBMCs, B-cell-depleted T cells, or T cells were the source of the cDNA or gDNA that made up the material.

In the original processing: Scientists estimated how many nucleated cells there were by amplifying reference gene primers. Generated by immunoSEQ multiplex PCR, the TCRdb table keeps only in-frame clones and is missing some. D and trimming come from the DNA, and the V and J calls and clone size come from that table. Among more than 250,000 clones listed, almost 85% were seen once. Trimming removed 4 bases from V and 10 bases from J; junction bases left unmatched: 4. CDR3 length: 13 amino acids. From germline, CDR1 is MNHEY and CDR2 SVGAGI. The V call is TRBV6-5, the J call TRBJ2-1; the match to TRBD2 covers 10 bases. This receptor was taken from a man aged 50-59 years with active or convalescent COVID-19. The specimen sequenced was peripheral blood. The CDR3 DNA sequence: TGTGCCAGCAGTTTAAGCGGGAGGGCGGAGCAGTTCTTC. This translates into CASSLSGRAEQFF.